What follows are 32 T cell receptor beta chains derived from one specimen sequenced in a study of T cell clones after liver transplantation. TCRdb's copy holds only in-frame clones and misses some; the assay was immunoSEQ multiplex PCR. The table has roughly 72,000 clones, 80% to 90% seen once. Specimen: CD4+ T cells from blood, collected 48 months after liver transplant. The receptors derive from a human patient who received a liver transplant. Some T cells could come from the graft donor.

This chain links TRBV5-1 with TRBJ1-1, with unresolved D. Germline V lookup: CDR1 SGHRS, CDR2 YFSETQ. With 4 bases removed from V and 0 bases from J, the gap between germline ends came to 7 bases. The CDR3 sequence is 13 residues long. The CDR3 DNA follows: TGCGCCAGCAGCACCGCGATGAACACTGAAGCTTTCTTT. It codes for CASSTAMNTEAFF.

This chain joins TRBV19 and TRBJ1-1, with a possible D match to TRBD1 (5 bases). Trimming removed 1 base at V and 6 bases at J, with 15 bases between. CDR1 LNHDA and CDR2 SQIVND come from the germline V gene (reference sequence). The CDR3 contains 15 residues. This CDR3 is CASSIGPRAMAEAFF. Written as DNA, the CDR3 is TGTGCCAGTAGTATAGGTCCCAGGGCGATGGCTGAAGCTTTCTTT.

This rearrangement joins TRBV28 to TRBJ1-5; tentative D call: TRBD1 (5 bases). Trimming took off 11 bases at V and 5 bases at J, with 19 bases between the two ends. The CDR3 has 14 amino acids. CDR1 is MDHEN and CDR2 is SYDVKM in the germline V gene. As DNA, the CDR3 is TGTGCCGCCTCGACCCAGGGAATTCATCAGCCCCAGCATTTT. Amino acids: CAASTQGIHQPQHF.

The chain combines TRBV11-3 with TRBJ1-1; possibly TRBD1 for D (6 bases). V gave up 3 bases and J gave up 5 bases, with 16 bases separating them. CDR3 length: 15 amino acids. Germline lookup yields CDR1 SGHNT and CDR2 YENEEA. The CDR3 DNA sequence: TGTGCCAGCAGCTTGGGAGGGGGAAAGGGGACTGAAGCTTTCTTT. Its translation is CASSLGGGKGTEAFF.

The J gene is TRBJ2-2, the V gene TRBV9; tentatively, D is TRBD2 (6 bases). This CDR3 spans 16 amino acids. Germline V CDR1 and CDR2: SGDLS, YYNGEE. The V end lost 2 bases, the J end lost 2 bases, and 13 bases lay between the germline ends. The CDR3 nucleotides are TGTGCCAGCAGCGTTGCCCGGGACTTCAACACCGGGGAGCTGTTTTTT. It translates to CASSVARDFNTGELFF.

The chain recombines TRBV6-5 with TRBJ2-4, with TRBD2 identical over 8 bases. V dropped 0 bases and J dropped 6; count of bases not matched to a gene: 1. Looked up from germline, CDR1 is MNHEY and CDR2 is SVGAGI. The CDR3 consists of 14 residues. CDR3 region: CASSYSSGANIQYF. CDR3 bases: TGTGCCAGCAGTTACTCTAGCGGGGCAAACATTCAGTACTTC.

The rearrangement links TRBV28 to TRBJ2-7, with 9 bases aligning to TRBD1. Germline CDR1 and CDR2: MDHEN and SYDVKM. The CDR3 runs to 14 residues. V lost 6 bases and J lost 6; bases outside the gene matches: 9. The CDR3 region has the DNA TGTGCCAGCAGGGGGGGGACAGGGAGAGGCGAGCAGTACTTC. This gives the protein CASRGGTGRGEQYF.

V and J are TRBV6-1 and TRBJ2-2, with 9 bases matching TRBD1. Germline lookup yields CDR1 MNHNS and CDR2 SASEGT. The CDR3 runs to 14 residues. Trimming at V came to 7 bases and at J to 5 bases, leaving 5 bases not matched to a gene. CDR3: CASNWDRETGELFF. CDR3 bases: TGTGCCAGCAACTGGGACAGGGAGACCGGGGAGCTGTTTTTT.

The chain recombines TRBV18 with TRBJ2-7; TRBD2 is a possible D gene (5 bases). Trimming pared 4 bases from V and 6 bases from J, leaving 13 bases between. From germline, CDR1 is KGHSH and CDR2 LQKENI. CDR3 length: 13 amino acids. CDR3 sequence (DNA): TGTGCCAGCTCACATAGGACCGAGGGCGAGCAGTACTTC. Translation: CASSHRTEGEQYF.

The chain joins TRBV30 to TRBJ2-3; no clear D. CDR1 is GTSNPN and CDR2 is SVGIG in the germline V gene (reference sequence). The CDR3 totals 11 residues. V gave up 4 bases and J gave up 5 bases, with 7 bases separating them. CDR3 protein: CAWTMGDTQYF. In nucleotides, the CDR3 is TGTGCCTGGACGATGGGAGATACGCAGTATTTT.

This clone appeared once. V gene TRBV19 combines with J gene TRBJ1-1; 10 bases are shared with TRBD1. This CDR3 comprises 17 residues. With V trimmed by 6 bases and J by 0 bases, 10 bases remained unmatched. Germline V CDR1 and CDR2: LNHDA, SQIVND (reference sequence). Written as DNA, the CDR3 is TGTGCCAGTAGCAACCGGGACAGGGGACGCCTGAACACTGAAGCTTTCTTT. It specifies CASSNRDRGRLNTEAFF.

The gene calls are TRBV19 and TRBJ1-2, with TRBD1 matching over 7 bases. The V gene end was trimmed by 4 bases and the J gene end by 9 bases; junction bases not matched to a gene: 5. CDR1 and CDR2 from the germline V gene are LNHDA and SQIVND (reference sequence). CDR3 length: 12 residues. The CDR3 protein is CASSTQGTRYTF. DNA of the CDR3: TGTGCCAGTAGTACACAGGGGACACGCTACACCTTC. Based on the CDR3 plus reference TRBV19 and TRBJ1-2, the full variable domain is DGGITQSPKYLFRKEGQNVTLSCEQNLNHDAMYWYRQDPGQGLRLIYYSQIVNDFQKGDIAEGYSVSREKKESFPLTVTSAQKNPTAFYLCASSTQGTRYTFGSGTRLTVV.

The chain joins TRBV6-5 to TRBJ2-7, with 10 positions matching TRBD1. Germline lookup yields CDR1 MNHEY and CDR2 SVGAGI. CDR3 size: 15 residues. J gave up 4 bases and V 1 base, and 4 bases lay outside the gene matches. CDR3 residues: CASSYLPGQGYEQYF. For the CDR3, the DNA is TGTGCCAGCAGTTACTTACCGGGACAGGGGTACGAGCAGTACTTC.

The chain recombines TRBV7-3 with TRBJ2-7; 12 nucleotides match TRBD1. Germline V CDR1 and CDR2: SGHTA, FQGTGA. The CDR3 covers 15 residues. V lost 2 bases and J lost 7; bases outside the gene matches: 6. CDR3 region: CASSLSGTGGEEQYF. CDR3 DNA sequence: TGTGCCAGCAGCTTATCCGGGACAGGGGGCGAGGAGCAGTACTTC.

This chain uses TRBV29-1 with TRBJ1-3, with D possibly being TRBD1 (6 bases). Trimming pared 5 bases from V and 2 bases from J, leaving 7 bases between. The germline V gene has CDR1 SQVTM and CDR2 ANQGSEA. The CDR3 is 12 residues long. In nucleotides, the CDR3 is TGCAGCGTTAGGGGGACTGGAAACACCATATATTTT. Translated: CSVRGTGNTIYF.

The chain combines TRBV9 with TRBJ2-6, with D tentatively TRBD2 (6 bases). The CDR3 totals 16 residues. V was trimmed by 0 bases and J by 3 bases, leaving 10 bases between them. The germline V gene encodes CDR1 SGDLS and CDR2 YYNGEE. The CDR3 reads CASSVGGIGGANVLTF. The DNA of the CDR3 is TGTGCCAGCAGCGTAGGCGGGATCGGTGGGGCCAACGTCCTGACTTTC.

The sample holds a few counts of this clone. The chain couples TRBV2 to TRBJ1-2, with D tentatively TRBD1 (5 bases). The CDR3 sequence is 12 residues long. Between the trimmed V and J ends, which lost 5 bases and 13 bases, there was a span of 17 bases. Germline V CDR1 and CDR2: SNHLY, FYNNEI. The CDR3 spells CASSPEGPLRTF. The CDR3 DNA reads TGTGCCAGCAGTCCCGAGGGGCCCCTACGCACCTTC.

V gene TRBV2 combines with J gene TRBJ2-5; D might be TRBD1 or TRBD2, each matching 5 bases. Germline V gene lookup returns CDR1 SNHLY and CDR2 FYNNEI. V lost 6 bases, J lost 5 bases, and 10 bases lay in between. The CDR3 extends over 12 amino acids. The CDR3 region is CASRRGSETQYF. DNA for the CDR3: TGTGCCAGCAGGAGGGGCTCGGAGACCCAGTACTTC.

The chain is built from TRBV5-6 and TRBJ2-7; TRBD2 matches at 8 bases. With V trimmed by 3 bases and J by 4 bases, 9 bases remained unmatched. The CDR3 is 15 amino acids. CDR1 is SGHDT and CDR2 is YYEEEE in the germline V gene. CDR3 in DNA: TGTGCCAGCAGCTGGGGTTTTAGCGGGACATACGAGCAGTACTTC. It translates to CASSWGFSGTYEQYF.

This chain joins TRBV29-1 and TRBJ2-4, with D possibly being TRBD1 (6 bases). Germline CDR1 is SQVTM and CDR2 is ANQGSEA. V dropped 4 bases and J dropped 0 bases, with 10 bases sitting between them. The CDR3 runs to 14 residues. The CDR3 bases are TGCAGCGTTGTCGGACAGTTAGCCAAAAACATTCAGTACTTC. Its protein is CSVVGQLAKNIQYF. Variable domain in full (rest from reference TRBV29-1 and TRBJ2-4): SAVISQKPSRDICQRGTSLTIQCQVDSQVTMMFWYRQQPGQSLTLIATANQGSEATYESGFVIDKFPISRPNLTFSTLTVSNMSPEDSSIYLCSVVGQLAKNIQYFGAGTRLSVL.

V usage is TRBV11-2 and J usage is TRBJ2-1; a weak D match, TRBD2 (6 bases). V was clipped by 0 bases and J by 6 bases, with 9 bases between them. The CDR3 consists of 14 residues. Germline assignment: CDR1 SGHAT and CDR2 FQNNGV. The CDR3 DNA sequence: TGTGCCAGCAGCTTAGATCGAGCGGGCAATGAGCAGTTCTTC. It yields the protein CASSLDRAGNEQFF.

The CDR3 is CASTAGGIVGELFF. CDR3 coding DNA: TGCGCCAGCACAGCGGGGGGTATTGTCGGGGAGCTGTTTTTT. The rearrangement joins TRBV5-1 to TRBJ2-2, with 9 bases lining up with TRBD2. Germline CDR1 SGHRS, CDR2 YFSETQ. Trimming cost V 6 bases and J 7 bases; bases outside gene matches: 7. The CDR3 length is 14 residues.

The rearrangement links TRBV7-2 to TRBJ2-5; the D is unclear. V was trimmed by 5 bases and J by 5 bases, leaving 9 bases between them. The CDR3 extends over 12 amino acids. Germline values: CDR1 SGHTA, CDR2 FQGNSA. The CDR3 DNA sequence: TGTGCCAGCAGCCACTCCATCGAGACCCAGTACTTC. Its protein product is CASSHSIETQYF.

This rearrangement joins TRBV7-2 to TRBJ2-1; 9 nucleotides line up with TRBD1. Per germline, CDR1 SGHTA and CDR2 FQGNSA. The CDR3 has 17 amino acids. V was pared by 0 bases and J by 6 bases, with 9 bases of the junction left unmatched. In DNA form, the CDR3 reads TGTGCCAGCAGCTTAGCGCCCCGGACAGGGGTGGCCAATGAGCAGTTCTTC. As protein: CASSLAPRTGVANEQFF.

The table lists this clone with a count of one. J is TRBJ2-5 and V is TRBV19; TRBD1 matches 8 bases. CDR1 LNHDA and CDR2 SQIVND come from the germline V gene (reference sequence). This CDR3 contains 13 residues. Germline trimming cut 5 bases from V and 9 bases from J; bases unmatched to any gene: 8. The CDR3, as DNA: TGTGCCAGTAGTGCGACTCCGGGACAGGCCCAGTACTTC. Translating it yields CASSATPGQAQYF.

V gene TRBV9 combines with J gene TRBJ2-2, with 7 bases lining up with TRBD1. The CDR3 has 14 amino acids. V was pared by 0 bases and J by 6 bases, with 2 bases of the junction left unmatched. In germline, CDR1 is SGDLS, CDR2 YYNGEE. This CDR3 is CASSVADRAGELFF. The CDR3 DNA reads as TGTGCCAGCAGCGTAGCTGACAGGGCCGGGGAGCTGTTTTTT.

This clone was seen a few times. The rearrangement links TRBV13 to TRBJ2-1; D ambiguous. Per germline, CDR1 PRHDT and CDR2 FYEKMQ (reference sequence). Trimming took off 1 base at V and 6 bases at J, with 16 bases between the two ends. The CDR3 totals 16 residues. CDR3 loop: CASSLAQHRRANEQFF. In DNA, the CDR3 is TGTGCCAGCAGCTTAGCCCAGCATCGCCGTGCCAATGAGCAGTTCTTC.

The V gene is TRBV19, the J gene TRBJ1-2; 8 bases map to TRBD1. Trimming at V came to 5 bases and at J to 8 bases, leaving 10 bases not matched to a gene. Germline lookup yields CDR1 LNHDA and CDR2 SQIVND (reference sequence). This CDR3 has 14 amino acids. The CDR3, as DNA: TGTGCCAGTAGTCAACCGACAGGGGACAGAGGCTACACCTTC. Translating gives CASSQPTGDRGYTF.

The chain employs TRBV7-9 and TRBJ1-1; D uncertain. The V end was cut by 1 base, the J end by 5 bases, with 11 bases between. Per germline, CDR1 SEHNR and CDR2 FQNEAQ (reference sequence). This CDR3 contains 14 residues. The CDR3 reads CASSLGVEGTEAFF. For the CDR3, the DNA is TGTGCCAGCAGCTTAGGAGTAGAGGGTACTGAAGCTTTCTTT.

The V and J genes are TRBV5-8 and TRBJ2-5; D is perhaps TRBD2 (5 bases). The V end was cut by 4 bases, the J end by 5 bases, with 15 bases between. Germline V gene lookup returns CDR1 SGHTS and CDR2 YDEGEE. This CDR3 is 14 amino acids long. In nucleotides, the CDR3 is TGTGCCAGCAGCCTGCGGACTGCCCTGGAGACCCAGTACTTC. Residues: CASSLRTALETQYF.

This clone was counted at least ten times. The chain uses TRBV7-9 and TRBJ2-7; D may be TRBD1 (5 bases). The CDR3 runs to 13 residues. Germline V gene sequence: CDR1 SEHNR, CDR2 FQNEAQ (reference sequence). V lost 3 bases, J lost 2 bases, and 8 bases lay in between. The DNA for the CDR3 is TGTGCCAGCAGCTTCCAGGGTACCTACGAGCAGTACTTC. Protein sequence: CASSFQGTYEQYF.

This chain uses TRBV28 with TRBJ2-5; D may correspond to TRBD1 or TRBD2 (5 bases each). V gave up 2 bases and J gave up 1 base, with 11 bases separating them. The CDR3 is made up of 15 amino acids. The V gene's germline CDR1 is MDHEN and CDR2 SYDVKM. CDR3 protein: CASSLVGDVQETQYF. CDR3 coding DNA: TGTGCCAGCAGTTTAGTGGGGGATGTCCAAGAGACCCAGTACTTC.